The next 9 T cell receptor beta chains were all read from a single sample in a study of lymphopenia after photon versus proton radiotherapy. Assay used: immunoSEQ multiplex PCR; TCRdb lists only in-frame clones, some missing. The sample holds just over 25,000 clones, more than 80% seen once. The material was peripheral blood, obtained from a patient treated with photon-based radiotherapy. Every receptor here comes from a man younger than 40 with gastric cancer.

V usage is TRBV28 and J usage is TRBJ2-1, with 8 nucleotides matching TRBD2. This CDR3 has 17 residues. Trimming cost V 4 bases and J 5 bases; bases outside gene matches: 13. The germline gives CDR1 MDHEN, CDR2 SYDVKM. CDR3 nucleotides: TGTGCCAGCAGTTCCCTGAAAGTAGCGGGGATCGACAATGAGCAGTTCTTC. It is translated as CASSSLKVAGIDNEQFF. The full variable domain, its missing parts supplied by reference TRBV28 and TRBJ2-1, is DVKVTQSSRYLVKRTGEKVFLECVQDMDHENMFWYRQDPGLGLRLIYFSYDVKMKEKGDIPEGYSVSREKKERFSLILESASTNQTSMYLCASSSLKVAGIDNEQFFGPGTRLTVL.

The chain joins TRBV5-1 to TRBJ2-1; 7 positions match TRBD1. CDR1 SGHRS and CDR2 YFSETQ come from the germline V gene. The CDR3 loop spans 12 amino acids. J gave up 9 bases and V 7 bases, and 7 bases lay outside the gene matches. The CDR3 reads CASGTDLGEQFF. DNA of the CDR3: TGCGCCAGCGGGACAGACCTAGGTGAGCAGTTCTTC.

This sequence joins TRBV5-1 and TRBJ2-7; 7 bases are shared with TRBD1. This CDR3 has 16 residues. Germline V gene data show CDR1 as SGHRS and CDR2 as YFSETQ. V was pared by 0 bases and J by 5 bases, with 11 bases of the junction left unmatched. The CDR3 reads CASSLGYRGSYNEQYF. The CDR3 DNA reads as TGCGCCAGCAGCTTGGGCTACAGGGGATCCTACAACGAGCAGTACTTC.

V is TRBV5-1 and J is TRBJ1-5; D call uncertain. The CDR3 covers 16 residues. Trimming stripped 0 bases from V and 2 bases from J, with 12 bases between. CDR1 is SGHRS and CDR2 is YFSETQ in the germline V gene. CDR3 loop: CASSLAPLGGNQPQHF. CDR3 in DNA: TGCGCCAGCAGCTTGGCACCCCTGGGTGGCAATCAGCCCCAGCATTTT. Full variable domain (outside the CDR3, taken from reference TRBV5-1 and TRBJ1-5): KAGVTQTPRYLIKTRGQQVTLSCSPISGHRSVSWYQQTPGQGLQFLFEYFSETQRNKGNFPGRFSGRQFSNSRSEMNVSTLELGDSALYLCASSLAPLGGNQPQHFGDGTRLSIL.

The V call is TRBV7-9, the J call TRBJ1-1; 7 bases map to TRBD1. Trimming cost V 5 bases and J 3 bases; bases outside gene matches: 15. CDR3 length: 17 residues. CDR1 and CDR2 (germline): SEHNR, FQNEAQ (reference sequence). CDR3 loop: CASSPRVGGARDTEAFF. CDR3 bases: TGTGCCAGCAGCCCTAGGGTAGGGGGCGCCCGGGACACTGAAGCTTTCTTT.

This sequence joins TRBV7-3 and TRBJ2-2; tentative D call: TRBD2 (6 bases). V was clipped by 0 bases and J by 1 base, with 6 bases between them. The CDR3 loop spans 15 amino acids. The germline CDR1 and CDR2 sequences are SGHTA and FQGTGA. CDR3 in amino acids: CASSLTSGNTGELFF. Written as DNA, the CDR3 is TGTGCCAGCAGCTTAACTAGCGGGAACACCGGGGAGCTGTTTTTT.

A single count supports this clone. The chain uses TRBV19 and TRBJ2-3; D unclear. The CDR3 runs to 16 residues. V gave up 5 bases and J gave up 4 bases, with 19 bases separating them. The germline CDR1 and CDR2 sequences are LNHDA and SQIVND (reference sequence). CDR3: CASSSLVELGADTQYF. The CDR3 DNA sequence: TGTGCCAGTAGTTCCCTGGTAGAGCTGGGTGCAGATACGCAGTATTTT.

The chain uses TRBV27 and TRBJ1-1; D ambiguous. Per the germline V gene, CDR1 is MNHEY and CDR2 is SMNVEV (reference sequence). The CDR3 is 14 residues long. With 3 bases removed from V and 0 bases from J, the gap between germline ends came to 8 bases. The CDR3 nucleotides are TGTGCCAGCAGTTTTGATCCGGTGAACACTGAAGCTTTCTTT. This gives the protein CASSFDPVNTEAFF.

The rearrangement uses TRBV7-3 and TRBJ2-3; tentative D call: TRBD2 (6 bases). The CDR3 is made up of 15 amino acids. Germline V gene data show CDR1 as SGHTA and CDR2 as FQGTGA. Trimming removed 0 bases at V and 0 bases at J, with 7 bases between. The CDR3 reads CASSLTGLSTDTQYF. The CDR3 region has the DNA TGTGCCAGCAGCTTAACGGGACTTAGCACAGATACGCAGTATTTT.